This T cell receptor (beta chain) was identified in a study of identical twins. This clonotype was counted a few times. The antigen is undetermined. Unique molecular identifiers were present on the cDNA, which also gained a universal primer site by template switching. TCRdb re-analysed the 5' RACE reads in MiXCR, keeping a single row per CDR3 protein. The profile covers about 690,000 distinct CDR3 sequences, with around 6.1% appearing a single time and under 2% taken by the ten largest. This CDR3 has 18 amino acids. Germline V gene lookup returns CDR1 ENHRY and CDR2 SYGVKD. V shed 4 bases and J 8 bases; nucleotides not matched to a gene: 15. Study observations and caveats: Sharing of beta out-of-frame sequences by twins showed a weaker excess.

The chain recombines TRBV10-3 with TRBJ2-2; TRBD2 agrees at 11 bases. What was sequenced was naive T cells sorted from blood. This TCR was sampled from a man between 18 and 35 years old in good health. Written as DNA, the CDR3 is TGTGCCATCAGTGGCCCATCTAGCGGGAGGACCTCAGATGGGGAGCTGTTTTTT. Translation gives CAISGPSSGRTSDGELFF.